This T cell receptor beta chain was profiled in a study of blood T cell repertoires in COVID-19. Across the study: Samples taken during acute and convalescent COVID-19 were collected in the United States, Italy and Spain.

The count of this clone is one. Per the study methods: The authors estimated nucleated cell counts from reference gene primer amplification. The assay was immunoSEQ multiplex PCR, and TCRdb's table has in-frame clones only and misses some. Clone size and the V and J calls come from that table; the DNA yielded D and trimming. The sample shows 45,000 to 65,000 clones, around 81% of them seen only once. This clonotype was obtained from a woman in her sixties with acute or convalescent COVID-19. The material sequenced was peripheral blood.

Here the CDR3 reads CASSPFTGVNYGYTF. The CDR3 DNA sequence: TGTGCCAGCAGCCCCTTTACAGGAGTAAACTATGGCTACACCTTC. The chain couples TRBV7-9 to TRBJ1-2, with D possibly TRBD1 on 5 matching bases. Germline assignment: CDR1 SEHNR and CDR2 FQNEAQ (reference sequence). This CDR3 has 15 residues. V was cut by 5 bases and J by 2 bases, with 15 bases left in between.